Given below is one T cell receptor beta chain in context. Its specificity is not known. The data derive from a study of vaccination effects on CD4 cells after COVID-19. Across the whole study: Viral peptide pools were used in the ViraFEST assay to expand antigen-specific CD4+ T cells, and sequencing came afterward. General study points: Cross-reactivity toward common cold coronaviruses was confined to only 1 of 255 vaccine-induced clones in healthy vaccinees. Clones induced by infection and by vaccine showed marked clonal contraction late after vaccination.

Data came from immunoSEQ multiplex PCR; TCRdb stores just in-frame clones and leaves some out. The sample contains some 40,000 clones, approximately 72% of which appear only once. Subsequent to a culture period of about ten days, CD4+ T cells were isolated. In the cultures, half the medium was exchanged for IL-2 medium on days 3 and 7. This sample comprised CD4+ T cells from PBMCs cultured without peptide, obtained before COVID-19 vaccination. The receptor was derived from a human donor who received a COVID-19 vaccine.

CDR3 sequence: CAWSSGGAKETQYF. The CDR3 DNA is TGTGCCTGGAGTTCGGGCGGGGCTAAAGAGACCCAGTACTTC. The V and J genes are TRBV30 and TRBJ2-5, with a weak D call TRBD2 (6 bases). The germline V and J ends were trimmed by 2 bases and 3 bases, with 13 bases remaining between them. This CDR3 has 14 amino acids. In germline, CDR1 is GTSNPN, CDR2 SVGIG (reference sequence).